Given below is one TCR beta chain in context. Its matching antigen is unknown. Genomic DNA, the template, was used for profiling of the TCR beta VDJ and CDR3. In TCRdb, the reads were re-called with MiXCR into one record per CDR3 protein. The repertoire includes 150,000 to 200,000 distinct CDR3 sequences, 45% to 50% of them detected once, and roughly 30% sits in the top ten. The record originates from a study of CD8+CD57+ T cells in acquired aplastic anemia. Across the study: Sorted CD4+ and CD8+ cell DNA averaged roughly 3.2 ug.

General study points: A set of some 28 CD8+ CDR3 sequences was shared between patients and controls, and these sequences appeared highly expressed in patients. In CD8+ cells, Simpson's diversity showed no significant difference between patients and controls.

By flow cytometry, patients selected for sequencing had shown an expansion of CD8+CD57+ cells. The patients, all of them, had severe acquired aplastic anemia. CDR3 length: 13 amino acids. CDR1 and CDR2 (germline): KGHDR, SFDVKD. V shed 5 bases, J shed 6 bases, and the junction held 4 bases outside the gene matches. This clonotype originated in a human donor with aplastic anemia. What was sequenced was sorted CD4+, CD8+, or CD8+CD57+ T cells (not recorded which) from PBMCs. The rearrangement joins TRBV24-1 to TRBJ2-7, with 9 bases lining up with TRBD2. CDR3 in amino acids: CATSVSGSGEQYF. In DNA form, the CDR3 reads TGTGCCACCAGTGTTAGCGGGAGTGGCGAGCAGTACTTC.